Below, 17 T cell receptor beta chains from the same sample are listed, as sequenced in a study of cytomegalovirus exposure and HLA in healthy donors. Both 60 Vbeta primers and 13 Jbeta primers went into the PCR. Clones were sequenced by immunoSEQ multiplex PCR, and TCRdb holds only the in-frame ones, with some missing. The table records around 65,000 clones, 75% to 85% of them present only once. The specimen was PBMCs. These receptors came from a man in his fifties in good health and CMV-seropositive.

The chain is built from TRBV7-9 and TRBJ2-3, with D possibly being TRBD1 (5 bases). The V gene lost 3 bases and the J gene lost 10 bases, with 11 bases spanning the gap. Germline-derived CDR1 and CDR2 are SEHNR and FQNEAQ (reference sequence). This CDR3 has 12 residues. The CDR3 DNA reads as TGTGCCAGCAGCTTGGACACCGGCCCGCAGTATTTT. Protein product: CASSLDTGPQYF. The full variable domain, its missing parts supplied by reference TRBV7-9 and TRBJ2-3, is DTGVSQNPRHKITKRGQNVTFRCDPISEHNRLYWYRQTLGQGPEFLTYFQNEAQLEKSRLLSDRFSAERPKGSFSTLEIQRTEQGDSAMYLCASSLDTGPQYFGPGTRLTVL.

CDR3 nucleotide sequence: TGTGCCAGCAGCTTAGGAGGGCACCCCTACAATGAGCAGTTCTTC. It is translated as CASSLGGHPYNEQFF. The V call is TRBV5-4, the J call TRBJ2-1, with a weak D call TRBD2 (6 bases). There are 15 residues in the CDR3. V lost 2 bases, J lost 2 bases, and 11 bases lay in between. The germline gives CDR1 SGHNT, CDR2 YYREEE (reference sequence).

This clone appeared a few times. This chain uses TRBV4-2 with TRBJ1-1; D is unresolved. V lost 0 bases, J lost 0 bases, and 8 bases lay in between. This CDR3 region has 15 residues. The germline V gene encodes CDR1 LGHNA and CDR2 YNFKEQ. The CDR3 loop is CASSQELGLNTEAFF. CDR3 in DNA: TGTGCCAGCAGCCAAGAACTGGGCTTGAACACTGAAGCTTTCTTT.

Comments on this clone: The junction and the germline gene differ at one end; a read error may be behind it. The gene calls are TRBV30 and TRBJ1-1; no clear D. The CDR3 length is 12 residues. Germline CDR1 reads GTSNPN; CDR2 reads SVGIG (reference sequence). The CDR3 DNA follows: TGTGCCTGGAGTGTACCCCCCAGCGAAGCTCTCTTT. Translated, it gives CAWSVPPSEALF.

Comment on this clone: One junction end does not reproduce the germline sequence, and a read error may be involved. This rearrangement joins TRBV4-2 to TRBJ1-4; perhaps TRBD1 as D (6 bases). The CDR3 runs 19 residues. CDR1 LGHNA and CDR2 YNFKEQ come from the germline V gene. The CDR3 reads CASIQELITGGGGAEKLFF. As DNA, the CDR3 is TGTGCCAGCATCCAAGAGTTAATAACGGGGGGCGGTGGGGCGGAAAAACTGTTTTTT.

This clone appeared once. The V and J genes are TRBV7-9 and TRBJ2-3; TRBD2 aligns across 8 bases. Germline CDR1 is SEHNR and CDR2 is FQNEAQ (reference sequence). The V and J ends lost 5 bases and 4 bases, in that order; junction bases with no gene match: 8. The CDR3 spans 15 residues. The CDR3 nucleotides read TGTGCCAGCAGCGCCCGGGGGGGGCTCGCAGATACGCAGTATTTT. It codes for CASSARGGLADTQYF.

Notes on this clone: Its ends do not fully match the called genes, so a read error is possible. CDR3 amino acids: CASSSTVGQPQNF. CDR3 bases: TGTGCCAGCAGTTCGACGGTAGGACAGCCCCAGAATTTT. The chain uses TRBV6-5 and TRBJ1-5; D possibly corresponds to TRBD1 (6 bases). In germline, CDR1 is MNHEY, CDR2 SVGAGI. The CDR3 is made up of 13 amino acids.

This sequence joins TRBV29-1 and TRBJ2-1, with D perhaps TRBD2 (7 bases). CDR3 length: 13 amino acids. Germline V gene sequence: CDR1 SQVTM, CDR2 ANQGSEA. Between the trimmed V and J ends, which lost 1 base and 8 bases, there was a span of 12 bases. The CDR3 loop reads CSVEGGGPDEQFF. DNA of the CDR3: TGCAGCGTTGAAGGGGGGGGCCCCGATGAGCAGTTCTTC.

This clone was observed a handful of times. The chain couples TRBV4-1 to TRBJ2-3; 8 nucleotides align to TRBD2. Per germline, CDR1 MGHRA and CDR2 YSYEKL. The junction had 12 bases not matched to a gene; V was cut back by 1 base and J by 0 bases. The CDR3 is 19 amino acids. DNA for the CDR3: TGCGCCAGCAGCCAAGCATCCCCGGGAGGGTTTGGGAGCACAGATACGCAGTATTTT. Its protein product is CASSQASPGGFGSTDTQYF.

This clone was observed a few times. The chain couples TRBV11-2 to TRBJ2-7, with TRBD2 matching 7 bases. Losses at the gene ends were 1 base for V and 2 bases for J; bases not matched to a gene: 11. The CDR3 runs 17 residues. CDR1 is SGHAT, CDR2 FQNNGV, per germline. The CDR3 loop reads CASSLVRGPSGAYEQYF. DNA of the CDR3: TGTGCCAGCAGCTTAGTCCGCGGGCCTAGCGGTGCCTACGAGCAGTACTTC.

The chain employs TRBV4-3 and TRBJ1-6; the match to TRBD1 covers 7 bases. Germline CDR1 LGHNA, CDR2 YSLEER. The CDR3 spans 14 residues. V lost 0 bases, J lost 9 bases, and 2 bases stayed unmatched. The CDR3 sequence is CASSQDRDSSPLHF. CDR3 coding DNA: TGCGCCAGCAGCCAAGACAGGGACAGTTCACCCCTCCACTTT.

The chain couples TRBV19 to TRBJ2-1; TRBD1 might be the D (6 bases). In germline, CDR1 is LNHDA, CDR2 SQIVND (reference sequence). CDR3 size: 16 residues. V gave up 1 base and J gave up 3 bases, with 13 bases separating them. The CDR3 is CASSIGGTPNYNEQFF. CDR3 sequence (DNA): TGTGCCAGTAGTATAGGAGGGACACCCAACTACAATGAGCAGTTCTTC. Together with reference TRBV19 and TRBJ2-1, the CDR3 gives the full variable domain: DGGITQSPKYLFRKEGQNVTLSCEQNLNHDAMYWYRQDPGQGLRLIYYSQIVNDFQKGDIAEGYSVSREKKESFPLTVTSAQKNPTAFYLCASSIGGTPNYNEQFFGPGTRLTVL.

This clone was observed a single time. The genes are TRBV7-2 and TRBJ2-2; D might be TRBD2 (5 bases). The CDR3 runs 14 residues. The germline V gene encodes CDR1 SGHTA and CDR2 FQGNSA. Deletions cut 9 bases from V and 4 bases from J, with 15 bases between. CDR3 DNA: TGTGCCAGTCTGCAGATCGGAGGCACCGGGGAGCTGTTTTTT. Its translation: CASLQIGGTGELFF.

The CDR3, as DNA: TGTGCCTGCATAGTGGGGGCTGACAATGAGCAGTTCTTC. This codes for CACIVGADNEQFF. The chain joins TRBV30 to TRBJ2-1, with D possibly being TRBD1 (6 bases). Germline CDR1 is GTSNPN and CDR2 is SVGIG (reference sequence). The CDR3 sequence is 13 residues long. V lost 6 bases and J lost 5, with 14 bases in between.

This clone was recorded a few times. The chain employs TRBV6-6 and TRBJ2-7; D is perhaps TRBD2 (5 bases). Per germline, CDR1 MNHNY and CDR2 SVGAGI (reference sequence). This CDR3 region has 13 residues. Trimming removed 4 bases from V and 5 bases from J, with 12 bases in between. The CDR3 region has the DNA TGTGCCAGCAGTTCGAGGGATTTGAACGAGCAGTACTTC. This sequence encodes CASSSRDLNEQYF.

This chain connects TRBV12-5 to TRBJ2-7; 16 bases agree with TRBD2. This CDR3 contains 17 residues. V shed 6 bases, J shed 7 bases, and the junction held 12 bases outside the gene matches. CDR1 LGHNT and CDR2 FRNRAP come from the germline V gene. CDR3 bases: TGTGCTAGTGGCCCCGGGACTAGCGGGGGGGCGTCGGGGGAGCAGTACTTC. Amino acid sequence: CASGPGTSGGASGEQYF.

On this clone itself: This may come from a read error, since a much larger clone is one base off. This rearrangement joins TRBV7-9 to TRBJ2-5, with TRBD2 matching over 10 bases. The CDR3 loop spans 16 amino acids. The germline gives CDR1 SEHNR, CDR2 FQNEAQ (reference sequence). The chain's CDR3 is CSSSQGLARGLETQYF. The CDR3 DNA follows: TGTTCCAGCAGCCAGGGACTAGCGAGGGGTCTAGAGACCCAGTACTTC.